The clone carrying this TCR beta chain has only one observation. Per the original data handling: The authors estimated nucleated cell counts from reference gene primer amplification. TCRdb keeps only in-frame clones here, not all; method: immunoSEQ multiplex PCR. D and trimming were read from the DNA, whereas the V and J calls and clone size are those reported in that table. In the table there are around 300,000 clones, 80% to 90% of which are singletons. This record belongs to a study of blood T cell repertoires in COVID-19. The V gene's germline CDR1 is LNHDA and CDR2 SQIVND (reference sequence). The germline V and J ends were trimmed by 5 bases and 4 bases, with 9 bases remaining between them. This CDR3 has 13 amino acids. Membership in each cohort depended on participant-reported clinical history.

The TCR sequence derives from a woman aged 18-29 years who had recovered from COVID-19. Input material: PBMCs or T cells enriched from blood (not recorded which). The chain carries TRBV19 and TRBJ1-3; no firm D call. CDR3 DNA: TGTGCCAGTAGTCCCCTTCCCGGAAACACCATATATTTT. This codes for CASSPLPGNTIYF. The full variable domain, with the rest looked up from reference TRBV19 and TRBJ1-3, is DGGITQSPKYLFRKEGQNVTLSCEQNLNHDAMYWYRQDPGQGLRLIYYSQIVNDFQKGDIAEGYSVSREKKESFPLTVTSAQKNPTAFYLCASSPLPGNTIYFGEGSWLTVV.